The rows below give T cell receptor beta chains drawn from one sample of a study of CD4 T cells in relation to SARS-CoV-2 and coronaviruses. TCRdb's copy holds only in-frame clones and misses some; the assay was immunoSEQ multiplex PCR. This table has tens of thousands of clones, approximately 83% appearing once. Sequenced sample: memory CD4+ T cells from PBMCs. These receptors were collected from an adult with COVID-19. Each CDR3 is given with its conserved first and last residue. D genes are given only for firm matches. Only some rows state a clone size, as once, few, many or a class for expanded clones.

abundance,d_gene,v_gene,j_gene,CDR3nt,CDR3aa
NA,NA,TRBV19,TRBJ2-3,TGTGCCAGTAGTATACAAGCGGTTAGCACAGATACGCAGTATTTT,CASSIQAVSTDTQYF
NA,TRBD2,TRBV27,TRBJ2-5,TGTGCCAGCAGTCCACGATTTGGGACTAGCGGGAGGGCCAGAGAGACCCAGTACTTC,CASSPRFGTSGRARETQYF
NA,TRBD2,TRBV6-5,TRBJ2-3,TGTGCCAGCAGTTCACTAGCGGGCCTCACAGATACGCAGTATTTT,CASSSLAGLTDTQYF
NA,NA,TRBV7-6,TRBJ1-2,TGTGCCAGCAGCCCCGAGGCCGGGCTCTACTATGGCTACACCTTC,CASSPEAGLYYGYTF
NA,NA,TRBV18,TRBJ2-7,TGTGCCAGCTCACCATTTGGTCCAGGGGGGTCCTACGAGCAGTACTTC,CASSPFGPGGSYEQYF
NA,TRBD1,TRBV5-1,TRBJ2-7,TGCGCCAGCAGCCCGTCGACAGGGACCAACGAGCAGTACTTC,CASSPSTGTNEQYF
NA,TRBD1,TRBV18,TRBJ1-2,TGTGCCAGCTCACCGCTACAGGGGGCAGAAGACTATGGCTACACCTTC,CASSPLQGAEDYGYTF
NA,NA,TRBV2,TRBJ1-4,TGTGCCAGCAGTGCACTCTCAACTAATGAAAAACTGTTTTTT,CASSALSTNEKLFF
NA,NA,TRBV2,TRBJ1-2,TGTGCCAGCCTGAACCTCTCCGGGACGGAGGGCTACACCTTC,CASLNLSGTEGYTF
NA,TRBD2,TRBV5-6,TRBJ2-2,TGTGCCAGCAGCTTGGTGACTAGCGGTAACACCGGGGAGCTGTTTTTT,CASSLVTSGNTGELFF
NA,NA,TRBV14,TRBJ2-1,TGTGCCAGCAGCCTCACGGGGAACTCGTTCAACAATGAGCAGTTCTTC,CASSLTGNSFNNEQFF
NA,NA,TRBV9,TRBJ2-1,TGTGCCAGCAGCCCATCCCCGCAAAATGAGCAGTTCTTC,CASSPSPQNEQFF
NA,TRBD2,TRBV7-9,TRBJ2-2,TGTGCCAGCAGCCCGACTAGCGGGATTAACACCGGGGAGCTGTTTTTT,CASSPTSGINTGELFF
NA,TRBD2,TRBV6-2/TRBV6-3,TRBJ2-3,TGTGCCAGCAGTTACCGGCAGCGGGATTATAAAGATACGCAGTATTTT,CASSYRQRDYKDTQYF
NA,NA,TRBV28,TRBJ2-7,TGTGCCAGCAGTTTAGGCGGAGCTACCTCCTACGAGCAGTACTTC,CASSLGGATSYEQYF
NA,TRBD2,TRBV18,TRBJ2-7,TGTGCCAGCTCAGGGGGGGGAGTAACGGGAGCGCTCTACGAGCAGTACTTC,CASSGGGVTGALYEQYF
once,NA,TRBV28,TRBJ1-3,TGTGCCAGCGGTTCGTCGGCATATCGCTCTGGAAACACCATATATTTT,CASGSSAYRSGNTIYF
NA,NA,TRBV18,TRBJ2-7,TGTGCCAGCTCACCGGGGTCAATCGAGCAGTACTTC,CASSPGSIEQYF
few,NA,TRBV2,TRBJ1-2,TGTGCCAGCAGTGAAGTCCGGGCGGGGCAGGCGGGCTATGGCTACACCTTC,CASSEVRAGQAGYGYTF
NA,TRBD1,TRBV24-1,TRBJ2-1,TGTGCCACCAGTGCACCCGGGACAGCGAGCTCCTACAATGAGCAGTTCTTC,CATSAPGTASSYNEQFF
NA,TRBD2,TRBV4-2,TRBJ2-1,TGTGCCAGCAGCCAAGAGCTAGCGGGAGGGCCGAGAAATGAGCAGTTCTTC,CASSQELAGGPRNEQFF
NA,TRBD2,TRBV7-9,TRBJ2-5,TGTGCCAGCAGCTTAGGGGCTAGCGGGAGGGCGATGAAAGAGACCCAGTACTTC,CASSLGASGRAMKETQYF
NA,TRBD1,TRBV3-1/TRBV3-2,TRBJ1-4,TGTGCCAGCAGCCAAGAGGGGTTCGGGACAGGGAATGAAAAACTGTTTTTT,CASSQEGFGTGNEKLFF
NA,NA,TRBV9,TRBJ2-3,TGTGCCAGCAGCATGGACTCCACAGATACGCAGTATTTT,CASSMDSTDTQYF
NA,TRBD2,TRBV2,TRBJ2-7,TGTGCCAGCAGTGTAATGACCGGGACTAGGGGTTACGAGCAGTACTTC,CASSVMTGTRGYEQYF
NA,NA,TRBV28,TRBJ1-5,TGTGCCAGCAGTGCCTCCGGGGGGGGCAATCAGCCCCAGCATTTT,CASSASGGGNQPQHF
NA,TRBD1,TRBV29-1,TRBJ2-3,TGCAGCGTTGGTAGGACAGGAACAGATACGCAGTATTTT,CSVGRTGTDTQYF
NA,TRBD2,TRBV11-2,TRBJ2-3,TGTGCCAGCAGCCAAACTAGCGGGAGTGAAGATACGCAGTATTTT,CASSQTSGSEDTQYF
few,NA,TRBV6-6,TRBJ1-2,TGTGCCAGCAGTTATGGGTTGCCAGCTAACTATGGCTACACCTTC,CASSYGLPANYGYTF
NA,TRBD2,TRBV30,TRBJ2-3,TGTGCCTGGAATCCCGCGGGAGGGCCGGGAGATACGCAGTATTTT,CAWNPAGGPGDTQYF
NA,NA,TRBV15,TRBJ1-3,TGTGCCACCAGCAGAGGTGGGATCTCTGGAAACACCATATATTTT,CATSRGGISGNTIYF
NA,NA,TRBV19,TRBJ2-6,TGTGCCAGTATCGGGGGCTCTGGGGCCAACGTCCTGACTTTC,CASIGGSGANVLTF
NA,NA,TRBV3-1/TRBV3-2,TRBJ2-5,TGTGCCAGCAGCCAAAGGGGCACCCAAGAGACCCAGTACTTC,CASSQRGTQETQYF
NA,TRBD1,TRBV5-1,TRBJ1-2,TGCGCCAGCAGCTCGGGGCAAGACAGGGGTTACTATGGCTACACCTTC,CASSSGQDRGYYGYTF
NA,NA,TRBV5-1,TRBJ2-5,TGCGCCAGCAGCTTGATGACGAGCGGATCGGAGTTCCAAGAGACCCAGTACTTC,CASSLMTSGSEFQETQYF
NA,TRBD2,TRBV18,TRBJ2-7,TGTGCCAGCTCACTAACTAGCGGACCCTACGAGCAGTACTTC,CASSLTSGPYEQYF
NA,NA,TRBV11-1,TRBJ1-4,TGTGCCAGCAGTATCGGCTCAACTAATGAAAAACTGTTTTTT,CASSIGSTNEKLFF
NA,TRBD1,TRBV6-6,TRBJ1-2,TGTGCCAGCAGTCAAGACGACAGGGGGTCCGGCTACACCTTC,CASSQDDRGSGYTF
NA,NA,TRBV7-2,TRBJ2-5,TGTGCCAGCAGCCCCTCACAACAAGAGACCCAGTACTTC,CASSPSQQETQYF
NA,NA,TRBV24-1,TRBJ1-5,TGTGCCACCATTAAGGTGGGCAATCAGCCCCAGCATTTT,CATIKVGNQPQHF
NA,NA,TRBV30,TRBJ1-3,TGTGCCTGGAGGGAAACAGGGAGGCTTACTGGAAACACCATATATTTT,CAWRETGRLTGNTIYF
NA,NA,TRBV7-8,TRBJ2-7,TGTGCCAGCAGTTATAGGGGGCGGGACTACGAGCAGTACTTC,CASSYRGRDYEQYF
NA,NA,TRBV2,TRBJ2-1,TGTGCCAGCAGTGAAGTTATCTCAGGGCAGCAGTTCTTC,CASSEVISGQQFF
NA,TRBD2,TRBV5-4,TRBJ2-7,TGTGCCAGCAGCTTGCGCGGGAGTGTCTACGAGCAGTACTTC,CASSLRGSVYEQYF
NA,NA,TRBV5-6,TRBJ1-3,TGTGCCAGCAGCTTGGTCAGGGAGAAAGCTGGAAACACCATATATTTT,CASSLVREKAGNTIYF
NA,NA,TRBV19,TRBJ1-3,TGTGCCACCCAGGACGGTGGAGCTGGAAACACCATATATTTT,CATQDGGAGNTIYF
NA,NA,TRBV18,TRBJ2-3,TGTGCCAGCTCAGGGTTCACAGATACGCAGTATTTT,CASSGFTDTQYF
NA,NA,TRBV11-1,TRBJ1-6,TGTGCCAGCAGCTTACAGGGAACATCCCTCCACTTT,CASSLQGTSLHF
NA,TRBD1,TRBV28,TRBJ2-5,TGTGCCAGCATCAGGGGGGAGACCCAGTACTTC,CASIRGETQYF